Below are 24 T cell receptor beta chains sequenced from a single sample in a study of T cells in Graves' hyperthyroidism and ophthalmopathy. TCR beta CDR3 sequences were amplified from RNA transcripts. First-round RT-PCR with HTBI primers amplified the TCR CDR3 region. TCRdb re-derived calls from the multiplex PCR reads in MiXCR, one entry per CDR3 protein. The top ten hold 34% of the sample, which has fewer than 450,000 distinct CDR3 sequences, about 18% seen once. The sequenced sample was blood. Every receptor here comes from a woman aged 25 to 39 with Graves' hyperthyroidism that later progressed to Graves' ophthalmopathy.

This clonotype was seen many times. The rearrangement joins TRBV11-3 to TRBJ2-2, with D possibly TRBD1 on 5 matching bases. The V gene's germline CDR1 is SGHNT and CDR2 YENEEA. The V end was cut by 5 bases, the J end by 3 bases, with 13 bases between. This CDR3 contains 15 residues. CDR3 sequence reads: CASSQASGYTGELFF. Written as DNA, the CDR3 is TGTGCCAGCAGCCAGGCGTCAGGGTACACCGGGGAGCTGTTTTTT.

The table lists this clonotype with many counts. The chain combines TRBV9 with TRBJ2-2; perhaps TRBD1 as D (6 bases). This CDR3 has 21 amino acids. CDR1 is SGDLS, CDR2 YYNGEE, per germline. The V gene lost 1 base and the J gene lost 3 bases, with 28 bases spanning the gap. In DNA form, the CDR3 reads TGTGCCAGCAGCGTACCGTCTGCTCGATTACAAATTCAGGGGCACACCGGGGAGCTGTTTTTT. Protein sequence: CASSVPSARLQIQGHTGELFF.

In this sample, this clonotype turned up many times. The CDR3 bases are TGTGCCAGCAGCTTCCCGCCTAATCTCCCCTACGAGCAGTACTTC. This codes for CASSFPPNLPYEQYF. The chain combines TRBV7-2 with TRBJ2-7, with unresolved D. CDR3 length equals 15 residues. Germline CDR1 SGHTA, CDR2 FQGNSA. Trimming took off 3 bases at V and 2 bases at J, with 14 bases between the two ends.

In this sample, this clonotype turned up many times. The rearrangement joins TRBV19 to TRBJ2-2, with a possible D match to TRBD1 (5 bases). Trimming left V 4 bases short and J 1 base short, with 10 bases between. The CDR3 extends over 15 amino acids. Germline V gives CDR1 LNHDA, CDR2 SQIVND (reference sequence). The CDR3 sequence: CASSTQDMNTGELFF. The CDR3 DNA is TGTGCCAGTAGTACTCAGGACATGAACACCGGGGAGCTGTTTTTT. The full variable domain, in which reference TRBV19 and TRBJ2-2 provide the parts outside the CDR3, is DGGITQSPKYLFRKEGQNVTLSCEQNLNHDAMYWYRQDPGQGLRLIYYSQIVNDFQKGDIAEGYSVSREKKESFPLTVTSAQKNPTAFYLCASSTQDMNTGELFFGEGSRLTVL.

CDR3 sequence reads: CASSRRAAGANVLTF. For the CDR3, the DNA is TGTGCCAGCAGCCGTCGGGCAGCTGGGGCCAACGTCCTGACTTTC. The J gene is TRBJ2-6, the V gene TRBV2; D uncertain. In germline, CDR1 is SNHLY, CDR2 FYNNEI. The CDR3 covers 15 residues. V was trimmed by 6 bases and J by 2 bases, leaving 11 bases between them.

This clonotype occurred a few times. No DNA is shown, since the ends of the CDR3 on it are uncertain; the CDR3 is the one TCRdb lists. V gene TRBV5-6 combines with J gene TRBJ1-2. The V gene's germline CDR1 is SGHDT and CDR2 YYEEEE. The CDR3 is 15 amino acids long, termini counted. CDR3 in amino acids: CASSSSIGRGYGYTF.

This clonotype was seen many times. The CDR3 bases are TGTGCCAGCAGTCCGCTTTCGTTCAGGGGCCCGGCCACTGAAGCTTTCTTT. It encodes CASSPLSFRGPATEAFF. The chain recombines TRBV28 with TRBJ1-1, with TRBD1 as a possible D gene (6 bases). The CDR3 runs 17 residues. Germline V gene sequence: CDR1 MDHEN, CDR2 SYDVKM. Trimming stripped 5 bases from V and 4 bases from J, with 23 bases between.

Ten or more counts support this clonotype. The chain has TRBV2 and TRBJ2-5; TRBD2 is a possible D gene (6 bases). Germline assignment: CDR1 SNHLY and CDR2 FYNNEI. CDR3 length equals 15 residues. The V end was cut by 8 bases, the J end by 4 bases, with 20 bases between. CDR3 coding DNA: TGTGCCAGCCGTGTGGCCGGGAGAAGGGGAGAGACCCAGTACTTC. It specifies CASRVAGRRGETQYF.

This clonotype was observed at least ten times. This chain links TRBV12-3 or TRBV12-4 with TRBJ2-1, with D possibly TRBD1 on 6 matching bases. This CDR3 spans 15 amino acids. V was clipped by 5 bases and J by 2 bases, with 13 bases between them. The CDR3 sequence: CASSPKDRPYNEQFF. The CDR3 nucleotides are TGTGCCAGCAGTCCGAAGGACAGACCCTACAATGAGCAGTTCTTC.

The chain links TRBV20-1 to TRBJ2-3, with 11 bases lining up with TRBD2. V trimming: 0 bases; J trimming: 1 base; junction bases outside the gene matches: 6. This CDR3 contains 17 residues. Looked up from germline, CDR1 is DFQATT and CDR2 is SNEGSKA (reference sequence). DNA of the CDR3: TGCAGTGCTAGAGATCTCTCGACTAGCGGGGGCACAGATACGCAGTATTTT. Its translation is CSARDLSTSGGTDTQYF.

This chain links TRBV5-1 with TRBJ1-2; no firm D call. Germline values: CDR1 SGHRS, CDR2 YFSETQ. The CDR3 runs to 16 residues. V lost 3 bases, J lost 6 bases, and 21 bases lay in between. The DNA of the CDR3 is TGCGCCAGCAGCTCGGTCTTGTCCGGCGGCCCGGATGGCTACACCTTC. Its translation is CASSSVLSGGPDGYTF. Filled out from reference TRBV5-1 and TRBJ1-2, the complete variable domain reads KAGVTQTPRYLIKTRGQQVTLSCSPISGHRSVSWYQQTPGQGLQFLFEYFSETQRNKGNFPGRFSGRQFSNSRSEMNVSTLELGDSALYLCASSSVLSGGPDGYTFGSGTRLTVV.

This clonotype was observed many times. The chain has TRBV20-1 and TRBJ2-5, with 11 bases matching TRBD2. Germline CDR1 and CDR2: DFQATT and SNEGSKA (reference sequence). V lost 7 bases, J lost 4 bases, and 5 bases stayed unmatched. The CDR3 loop spans 13 amino acids. The CDR3 DNA reads TGCAGTGAAACCGGACTAGCGGGAGAGACCCAGTACTTC. Its translation is CSETGLAGETQYF.

This clonotype was counted between two and nine times. The gene calls are TRBV5-1 and TRBJ2-7; the D is unclear. The germline V gene has CDR1 SGHRS and CDR2 YFSETQ. Deletions cut 7 bases from V and 1 base from J, with 18 bases between. This CDR3 has 15 amino acids. The DNA for the CDR3 is TGCGCCAGCGCCACTGTCCCCGGGCAATCCTACGAGCAGTACTTC. This translates into CASATVPGQSYEQYF.

This clonotype came up many times. V gene TRBV28 combines with J gene TRBJ2-5; D is undetermined. V was clipped by 7 bases and J by 5 bases, with 11 bases between them. The germline gives CDR1 MDHEN, CDR2 SYDVKM. The CDR3 spans 12 residues. For the CDR3, the DNA is TGTGCCAGCACCCCTGGGGTGGAGACCCAGTACTTC. It translates to CASTPGVETQYF.

This clonotype was observed many times. V gene TRBV28 combines with J gene TRBJ1-1, with D perhaps matching TRBD1 (6 bases). Germline CDR1 and CDR2: MDHEN and SYDVKM. This CDR3 is built from 13 residues. The V and J ends lost 6 bases and 2 bases respectively, with 10 bases between them. The CDR3 region is CASRSDSNTEAFF. Written as DNA, the CDR3 is TGTGCCAGCAGATCGGACAGTAACACTGAAGCTTTCTTT.

This clonotype was seen more than once but under ten times. The gene calls are TRBV29-1 and TRBJ1-2; D might be TRBD1 (5 bases). CDR3 length equals 13 residues. Germline V gene data show CDR1 as SQVTM and CDR2 as ANQGSEA. The ends were cut back, 5 bases at V and 1 base at J, with 11 bases in the middle. CDR3 DNA: TGCAGCGTTTCCCCAGGGAGTAACTATGGCTACACCTTC. Its protein is CSVSPGSNYGYTF.

This clonotype was found a few times. A read error may produce the germline difference seen at one junction end. The V gene is TRBV4-1, the J gene TRBJ1-2; no clear D gene. Germline V gene sequence: CDR1 MGHRA, CDR2 YSYEKL. The CDR3 is 12 amino acids. CDR3 sequence reads: CASSQGYYGYIF. For the CDR3, the DNA is TGCGCCAGCAGCCAGGGGTACTATGGCTACATCTTC.

This clonotype was counted at least ten times. The chain combines TRBV12-5 with TRBJ2-5; the match to TRBD1 covers 8 bases. Germline V gene data show CDR1 as LGHNT and CDR2 as FRNRAP. This CDR3 has 16 residues. V shed 5 bases, J shed 4 bases, and the junction held 12 bases outside the gene matches. The CDR3 sequence is CASGLLPHGQGETQYF. CDR3 nucleotide sequence: TGTGCTAGTGGTCTCCTCCCCCACGGACAGGGAGAGACCCAGTACTTC.

Ten or more counts support this clonotype. The chain is built from TRBV29-1 and TRBJ2-3, with TRBD2 matching over 10 bases. The CDR3 covers 17 residues. The V segment lost 5 bases and the J segment 3 bases; nucleotides outside the gene matches: 14. The germline V gene encodes CDR1 SQVTM and CDR2 ANQGSEA. In nucleotides, the CDR3 is TGCAGCGTTCCACACCCGCGGACTAGCGGAAATACAGATACGCAGTATTTT. Protein sequence: CSVPHPRTSGNTDTQYF.

In its sample, this clonotype was seen a few times. The chain recombines TRBV6-1 with TRBJ2-7; TRBD1 aligns across 7 bases. Germline trimming cut 4 bases from V and 6 bases from J; bases unmatched to any gene: 6. Germline V gene lookup returns CDR1 MNHNS and CDR2 SASEGT. There are 13 residues in the CDR3. CDR3 amino acids: CASSGQGNSEQYF. In DNA, the CDR3 is TGTGCCAGCAGTGGACAGGGAAACAGCGAGCAGTACTTC.

This clonotype has ten or more counts. The chain recombines TRBV7-2 with TRBJ2-5; tentative D call: TRBD1 (5 bases). Trimming left V 7 bases short and J 5 bases short, with 26 bases between. CDR3 length: 17 residues. Germline values: CDR1 SGHTA, CDR2 FQGNSA. The CDR3 region has the DNA TGTGCCAGCACCCTGGAGACAGCAGGTTTTCTAAGGGAGACCCAGTACTTC. Residues: CASTLETAGFLRETQYF.

The gene calls are TRBV7-8 and TRBJ1-6; D is uncertain. The CDR3 loop spans 14 amino acids. Trimming shortened V by 3 bases and J by 5 bases, and 8 bases separated the two germline ends. Germline V gives CDR1 SGHVS, CDR2 FQNEAQ. This CDR3 is CASSFYRDNSPLHF. As DNA, the CDR3 is TGTGCCAGCAGCTTCTACAGAGATAATTCACCCCTCCACTTT.

J is TRBJ1-1 and V is TRBV30; unclear D gene. Germline-derived CDR1 and CDR2 are GTSNPN and SVGIG (reference sequence). This CDR3 spans 13 amino acids. V lost 6 bases to trimming and J lost 0 bases, with 11 bases between them. In nucleotides, the CDR3 is TGTGCCTGCGCAAGGCACATGAACACTGAAGCTTTCTTT. Translating it yields CACARHMNTEAFF. Using reference TRBV30 and TRBJ1-1 for the parts outside the CDR3, the full variable domain is SQTIHQWPATLVQPVGSPLSLECTVEGTSNPNLYWYRQAAGRGLQLLFYSVGIGQISSEVPQNLSASRPQDRQFILSSKKLLLSDSGFYLCACARHMNTEAFFGQGTRLTVV.

This clonotype came up many times. This chain connects TRBV6-2 or TRBV6-3 to TRBJ2-7, with TRBD1 identical over 10 bases. CDR3 length equals 17 residues. CDR1 and CDR2 from the germline V gene are MNHEY and SVGEGT. J lost 6 bases, V lost 6 bases, and 17 bases had no gene match. CDR3 coding DNA: TGTGCCAGCAGCCCATACCGAGGGGGGACAGGGGAGTTCGAGCAGTACTTC. Protein: CASSPYRGGTGEFEQYF.